This TCR beta chain was obtained from a study of cytomegalovirus exposure and HLA in healthy donors. Primers: 60 Vbeta forward and 13 Jbeta reverse. The table came from immunoSEQ multiplex PCR; TCRdb's copy has only in-frame clones and leaves some out. The table shows 95,000 to 150,000 clones, with around 84% occurring only once. Per the germline V gene, CDR1 is SGHTA and CDR2 is FQGNSA. V gave up 1 base and J gave up 1 base, with 18 bases separating them. There are 18 residues in the CDR3. The chain combines TRBV7-2 with TRBJ2-3; D is possibly TRBD2 (7 bases). This sequence originates from a man between 18 and 29 years old in good health and CMV-seronegative. Sequencing input: PBMCs. CDR3 in amino acids: CASSLVGGPSGRTDTQYF. Here the CDR3 DNA reads TGTGCCAGCAGCTTAGTCGGGGGGCCCTCGGGGCGCACAGATACGCAGTATTTT.